This entry lists 3 T cell receptor beta chains sequenced from one sample in a study of neurological immune-mediated disorders. TCRdb analysed the 5' RACE reads with MiXCR anew, one entry per CDR3 protein. Among about 24,000 distinct CDR3 sequences listed, about 6.7% were seen once. The sequencing input was PBMCs. The receptor source for this set is a woman in her thirties or forties in good health.

This clonotype was observed at least ten times. This may come from a read error, since a much larger clone is one base off. The chain joins TRBV20-1 to TRBJ2-3; 9 nucleotides match TRBD2. Germline CDR1 DFQATT, CDR2 SNEGSKA (reference sequence). The V and J ends lost 2 bases and 5 bases, in that order; junction bases with no gene match: 8. The CDR3 extends over 15 amino acids. CDR3 loop: CSARTAGGDIDTQYF. In nucleotides, the CDR3 is TGCAGTGCTAGAACGGCGGGAGGGGACATAGATACGCAGTATTTT.

V and J are TRBV7-9 and TRBJ2-7, with 9 positions matching TRBD1. Germline CDR1 is SEHNR and CDR2 is FQNEAQ (reference sequence). The length of the CDR3 is 19 residues. V was clipped by 5 bases and J by 4 bases; unmatched bases: 21. The CDR3 DNA reads as TGTGCCAGCAGCGCTACCGGGACAGGGAGCACTAACCTAATTTACGAGCAGTACTTC. This translates into CASSATGTGSTNLIYEQYF. Using reference TRBV7-9 and TRBJ2-7 for the parts outside the CDR3, the full variable domain is DTGVSQNPRHKITKRGQNVTFRCDPISEHNRLYWYRQTLGQGPEFLTYFQNEAQLEKSRLLSDRFSAERPKGSFSTLEIQRTEQGDSAMYLCASSATGTGSTNLIYEQYFGPGTRLTVT.

Many counts were recorded for this clonotype. The chain recombines TRBV5-1 with TRBJ2-1; TRBD2 might be the D (5 bases). This CDR3 spans 14 amino acids. Trimming stripped 2 bases from V and 1 base from J, with 7 bases between. Germline CDR1 SGHRS, CDR2 YFSETQ. For the CDR3, the DNA is TGCGCCAGCAGCTTACTAGGGTCCTACAATGAGCAGTTCTTC. Its translation: CASSLLGSYNEQFF.